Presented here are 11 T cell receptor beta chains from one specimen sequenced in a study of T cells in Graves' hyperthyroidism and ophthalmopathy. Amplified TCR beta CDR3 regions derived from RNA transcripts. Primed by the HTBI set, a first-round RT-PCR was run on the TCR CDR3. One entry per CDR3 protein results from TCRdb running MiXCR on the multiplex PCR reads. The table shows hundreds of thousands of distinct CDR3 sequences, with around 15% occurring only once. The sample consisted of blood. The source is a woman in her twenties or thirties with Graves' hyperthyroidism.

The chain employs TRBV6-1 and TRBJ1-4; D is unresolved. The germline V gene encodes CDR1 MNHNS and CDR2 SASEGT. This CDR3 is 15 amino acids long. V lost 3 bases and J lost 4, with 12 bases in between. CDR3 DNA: TGTGCCAGCAGTGATCGCAGACACGATAATGAAAAACTGTTTTTT. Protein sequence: CASSDRRHDNEKLFF.

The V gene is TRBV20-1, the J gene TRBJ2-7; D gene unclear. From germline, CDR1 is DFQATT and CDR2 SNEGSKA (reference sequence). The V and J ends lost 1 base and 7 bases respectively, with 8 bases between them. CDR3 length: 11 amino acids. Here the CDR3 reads CSARAGGEQYF. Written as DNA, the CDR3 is TGCAGTGCTAGAGCGGGTGGGGAGCAGTACTTC.

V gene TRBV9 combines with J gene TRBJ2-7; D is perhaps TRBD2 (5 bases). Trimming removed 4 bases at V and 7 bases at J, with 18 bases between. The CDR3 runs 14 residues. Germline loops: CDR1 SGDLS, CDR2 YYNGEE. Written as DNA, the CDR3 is TGTGCCAGCAGCCCTAGGACTTACGTTGGGGAGCAGTACTTC. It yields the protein CASSPRTYVGEQYF.

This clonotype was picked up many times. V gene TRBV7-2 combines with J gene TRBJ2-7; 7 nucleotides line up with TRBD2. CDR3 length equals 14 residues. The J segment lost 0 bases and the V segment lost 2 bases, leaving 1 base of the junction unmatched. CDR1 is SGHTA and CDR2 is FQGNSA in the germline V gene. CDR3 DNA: TGTGCCAGCAGCTTAAGGGACTACTCCTACGAGCAGTACTTC. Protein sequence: CASSLRDYSYEQYF.

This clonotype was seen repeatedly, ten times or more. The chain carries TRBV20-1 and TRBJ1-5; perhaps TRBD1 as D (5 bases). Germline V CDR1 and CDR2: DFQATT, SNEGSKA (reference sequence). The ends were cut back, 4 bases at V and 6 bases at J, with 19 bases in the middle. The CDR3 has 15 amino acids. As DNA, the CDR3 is TGCAGTGCTACGGATTCTGGGGGGAGAGGTCAGCCCCAGCATTTT. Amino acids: CSATDSGGRGQPQHF.

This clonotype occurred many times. The CDR3 spells CASSLGTATGTHEQYF. In nucleotides, the CDR3 is TGCGCCAGCAGCTTGGGTACGGCTACAGGGACCCACGAGCAGTACTTC. J is TRBJ2-7 and V is TRBV5-1, with D possibly matching TRBD1 (6 bases). The V and J ends lost 0 bases and 5 bases respectively, with 18 bases between them. This CDR3 has 16 residues. CDR1 is SGHRS and CDR2 is YFSETQ in the germline V gene.

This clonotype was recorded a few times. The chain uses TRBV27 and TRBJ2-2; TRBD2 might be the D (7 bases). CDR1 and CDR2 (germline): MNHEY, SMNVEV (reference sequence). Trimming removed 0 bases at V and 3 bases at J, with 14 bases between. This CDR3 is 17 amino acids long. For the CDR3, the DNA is TGTGCCAGCAGTTTATCGTGGGGGGGGCTTTACACCGGGGAGCTGTTTTTT. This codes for CASSLSWGGLYTGELFF.

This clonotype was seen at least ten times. The CDR3 bases are TGTGCCAGCAGCCTGGGTCGGTATGGCTACACCTTC. Amino acids: CASSLGRYGYTF. The J gene is TRBJ1-2, the V gene TRBV7-2; D unresolved. Germline CDR1 and CDR2: SGHTA and FQGNSA. Trimming shortened V by 5 bases and J by 5 bases, and 9 bases separated the two germline ends. There are 12 residues in the CDR3.

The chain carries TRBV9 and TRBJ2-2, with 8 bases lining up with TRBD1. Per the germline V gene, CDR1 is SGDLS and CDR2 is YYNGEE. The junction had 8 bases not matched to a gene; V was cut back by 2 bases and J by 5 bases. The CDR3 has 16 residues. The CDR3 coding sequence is TGTGCCAGCAGCGTTGGAGGACAGGGAGTAACCGGGGAGCTGTTTTTT. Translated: CASSVGGQGVTGELFF. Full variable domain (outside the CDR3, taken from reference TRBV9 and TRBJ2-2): DSGVTQTPKHLITATGQRVTLRCSPRSGDLSVYWYQQSLDQGLQFLIQYYNGEERAKGNILERFSAQQFPDLHSELNLSSLELGDSALYFCASSVGGQGVTGELFFGEGSRLTVL.

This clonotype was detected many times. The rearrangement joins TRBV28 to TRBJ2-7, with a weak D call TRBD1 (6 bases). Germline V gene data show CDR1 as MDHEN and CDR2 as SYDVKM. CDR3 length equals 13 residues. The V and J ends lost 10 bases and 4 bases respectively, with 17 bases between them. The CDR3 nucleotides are TGTGCCACTAGGGGCCGAAGGGGGTACGAGCAGTACTTC. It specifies CATRGRRGYEQYF.

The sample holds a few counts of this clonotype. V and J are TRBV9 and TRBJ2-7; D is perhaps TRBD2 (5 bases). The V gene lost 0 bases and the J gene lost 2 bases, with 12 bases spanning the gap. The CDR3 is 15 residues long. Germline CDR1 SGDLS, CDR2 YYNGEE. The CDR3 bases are TGTGCCAGCAGCGTAGAACCGGGGTTTACCTACGAGCAGTACTTC. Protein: CASSVEPGFTYEQYF. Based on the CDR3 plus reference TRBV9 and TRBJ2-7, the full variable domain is DSGVTQTPKHLITATGQRVTLRCSPRSGDLSVYWYQQSLDQGLQFLIQYYNGEERAKGNILERFSAQQFPDLHSELNLSSLELGDSALYFCASSVEPGFTYEQYFGPGTRLTVT.